This TCR beta chain is from a study of PD-1 blockade in classical Hodgkin lymphoma. With 5 bases clipped from V and 5 bases from J, the junction kept 6 bases outside the gene matches. Germline values: CDR1 SGHTA, CDR2 FQGTGA. The CDR3 is made up of 15 amino acids. Sequencing used immunoSEQ multiplex PCR; TCRdb keeps in-frame clones, though not all of them. The sample carries tens of thousands of clones, approximately 90% recorded once. Every single patient, without exception, relapsed after autologous stem cell transplantation, and brentuximab vedotin exposure varied. The receptor comes from a human donor with classical Hodgkin lymphoma. The chain uses TRBV7-3 and TRBJ2-5; 12 nucleotides agree with TRBD2. This material consisted of peripheral blood mononuclear cells (PBMCs), taken before the second cycle of nivolumab. DNA for the CDR3: TGTGCCAGCAGCCTGCTAGCGGGGGGGCAGGAGACCCAGTACTTC. The encoded protein is CASSLLAGGQETQYF.